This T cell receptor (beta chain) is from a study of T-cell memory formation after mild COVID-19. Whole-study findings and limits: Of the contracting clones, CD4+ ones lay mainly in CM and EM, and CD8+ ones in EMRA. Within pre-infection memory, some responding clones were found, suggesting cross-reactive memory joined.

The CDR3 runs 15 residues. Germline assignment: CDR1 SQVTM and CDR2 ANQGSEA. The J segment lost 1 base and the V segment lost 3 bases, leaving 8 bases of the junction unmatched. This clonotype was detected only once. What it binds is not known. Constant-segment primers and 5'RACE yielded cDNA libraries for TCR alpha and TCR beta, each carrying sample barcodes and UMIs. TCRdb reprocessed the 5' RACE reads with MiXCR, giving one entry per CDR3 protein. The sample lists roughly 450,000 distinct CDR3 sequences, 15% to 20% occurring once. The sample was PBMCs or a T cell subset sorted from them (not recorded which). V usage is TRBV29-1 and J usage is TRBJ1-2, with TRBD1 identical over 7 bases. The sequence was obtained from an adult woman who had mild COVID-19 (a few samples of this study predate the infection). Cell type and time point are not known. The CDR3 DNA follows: TGCAGCGTTGAGCCCGGGACAGCATATAACTATGGCTACACCTTC. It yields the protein CSVEPGTAYNYGYTF.